Each of the 20 T cell receptor beta chains below was sequenced from the same sample in a study of blood T cells in healthy people across ages. It was with a sample-barcoded 5' primer and a J-beta primer mix that a second PCR of roughly 6 to 11 cycles was run. TCRdb called the 5' RACE reads again in MiXCR, with one record for every CDR3 protein. The table has 1.5 million to 2 million distinct CDR3 sequences, roughly 28% seen once. Sequencing was done on a sample of blood. These receptors all come from a woman aged 25 to 39 in good health.

This clonotype appeared a few times. This chain links TRBV20-1 with TRBJ1-5; D unresolved. CDR1 is DFQATT and CDR2 is SNEGSKA in the germline V gene (reference sequence). The CDR3 is made up of 15 amino acids. With 4 bases removed from V and 2 bases from J, the gap between germline ends came to 15 bases. The CDR3 region is CSATPGGRGNQPQHF. CDR3 bases: TGCAGTGCTACCCCGGGAGGTCGGGGCAATCAGCCCCAGCATTTT.

This sequence joins TRBV12-3 or TRBV12-4 and TRBJ2-5, with 9 positions matching TRBD1. The CDR3 has 15 amino acids. V was pared by 8 bases and J by 2 bases, with 9 bases of the junction left unmatched. DNA for the CDR3: TGTGCCAGCGCCCCGGGACAGGGAGGGCAAGAGACCCAGTACTTC. This sequence encodes CASAPGQGGQETQYF.

The rearrangement links TRBV20-1 to TRBJ2-1; D is perhaps TRBD2 (5 bases). The CDR3 covers 15 residues. Germline CDR1 reads DFQATT; CDR2 reads SNEGSKA (reference sequence). V was cut by 5 bases and J by 4 bases, with 18 bases left in between. The chain's CDR3 is CSAGHRGSGYNEQFF. For the CDR3, the DNA is TGCAGTGCTGGCCATCGGGGAAGCGGATACAATGAGCAGTTCTTC.

In its sample, this clonotype was seen many times. The V call is TRBV29-1, the J call TRBJ2-1; 7 nucleotides align to TRBD1. CDR3 length: 15 residues. The V gene's germline CDR1 is SQVTM and CDR2 ANQGSEA. J was trimmed by 7 bases and V by 3 bases; bases with no gene match: 12. In DNA form, the CDR3 reads TGCAGCGTTGATTTGACAGGGATCCTCCGGAATGAGCAGTTCTTC. The encoded protein is CSVDLTGILRNEQFF.

The V and J genes are TRBV7-9 and TRBJ1-2, with D uncertain. CDR3 length: 15 residues. Germline V gene lookup returns CDR1 SEHNR and CDR2 FQNEAQ (reference sequence). The ends were cut back, 3 bases at V and 2 bases at J, with 13 bases in the middle. In nucleotides, the CDR3 is TGTGCCAGCAGCTTTTTTGGCAGCGGGAACTATGGCTACACCTTC. It translates to CASSFFGSGNYGYTF.

The chain uses TRBV11-2 and TRBJ1-2; TRBD1 agrees at 7 bases. The junction had 9 bases not matched to a gene; V was cut back by 4 bases and J by 7 bases. The CDR3 is 14 amino acids. CDR1 is SGHAT and CDR2 is FQNNGV in the germline V gene. CDR3 sequence (DNA): TGTGCCAGCAGCTCCGAAGGGGGCCTTAGTGGCTACACCTTC. Amino acid sequence: CASSSEGGLSGYTF.

The table lists this clonotype with a count of one. This chain uses TRBV28 with TRBJ1-1; D is ambiguous. The ends were cut back, 6 bases at V and 7 bases at J, with 15 bases in the middle. The CDR3 covers 13 residues. Germline-derived CDR1 and CDR2 are MDHEN and SYDVKM. CDR3 DNA sequence: TGTGCCAGCAGCCTGGTGGGCTTGGTTGAAGCTTTCTTT. It codes for CASSLVGLVEAFF.

V usage is TRBV7-3 and J usage is TRBJ2-2; the D gene is possibly TRBD1 (6 bases). Germline CDR1 and CDR2: SGHTA and FQGTGA. The CDR3 runs to 16 residues. The V gene lost 5 bases and the J gene lost 3 bases, with 16 bases spanning the gap. CDR3 sequence: CASSRTGRADTGELFF. The CDR3 nucleotides read TGTGCCAGCAGCAGAACAGGGCGCGCGGACACCGGGGAGCTGTTTTTT.

This clonotype was picked up a small number of times. The chain carries TRBV29-1 and TRBJ2-5; no firm D call. The V gene lost 7 bases and the J gene lost 9 bases, with 18 bases spanning the gap. The CDR3 contains 12 residues. CDR1 and CDR2 from the germline V gene are SQVTM and ANQGSEA. DNA for the CDR3: TGCAGCGGTATGGGCGCCACCCAGTCCCAGTACTTC. The encoded protein is CSGMGATQSQYF.

About this clonotype: An end of the junction differs from the germline gene, which may be a read error. The chain uses TRBV7-9 and TRBJ2-5; maybe TRBD1 (6 bases). This CDR3 has 16 amino acids. Germline CDR1 is SEHNR and CDR2 is FQNEAQ (reference sequence). The CDR3 DNA reads as TGTGCCAGCAGCAGACCAGGGGTTTTGTTTCAAGAGACCCGGTACTTC. This sequence encodes CASSRPGVLFQETRYF.

V is TRBV18 and J is TRBJ2-1; the D gene could be TRBD1 or TRBD2 (5 bases each). The CDR3 has 15 amino acids. Germline V gene lookup returns CDR1 KGHSH and CDR2 LQKENI. Trimming took off 3 bases at V and 7 bases at J, with 16 bases between the two ends. In DNA, the CDR3 is TGTGCCAGCTCACCCGGGACCTTGTCGACGAATGAGCAGTTCTTC. Amino acids: CASSPGTLSTNEQFF. The full variable domain, its missing parts supplied by reference TRBV18 and TRBJ2-1, is NAGVMQNPRHLVRRRGQEARLRCSPMKGHSHVYWYRQLPEEGLKFMVYLQKENIIDESGMPKERFSAEFPKEGPSILRIQQVVRGDSAAYFCASSPGTLSTNEQFFGPGTRLTVL.

This clonotype was recorded only once. V gene TRBV3-1 combines with J gene TRBJ2-1; TRBD2 matches at 12 bases. The CDR3 runs to 15 residues. In germline, CDR1 is LGHDT, CDR2 YNNKEL (reference sequence). V was clipped by 8 bases and J by 8 bases; unmatched bases: 10. The CDR3 region has the DNA TGTGCCAGCCGACTAGCGGGGGCCCAGAGGGATGAGCAGTTCTTC. Its translation is CASRLAGAQRDEQFF.

The CDR3 DNA sequence: TGTGCCAGCAGCGACGCGCAGGCTCATGGCTACACCTTC. Its protein product is CASSDAQAHGYTF. The genes are TRBV7-9 and TRBJ1-2, with no clear D. Between the trimmed V and J ends, which lost 5 bases and 6 bases, there was a span of 13 bases. Germline CDR1 is SEHNR and CDR2 is FQNEAQ (reference sequence). CDR3 length: 13 amino acids. The full variable domain, in which reference TRBV7-9 and TRBJ1-2 provide the parts outside the CDR3, is DTGVSQNPRHKITKRGQNVTFRCDPISEHNRLYWYRQTLGQGPEFLTYFQNEAQLEKSRLLSDRFSAERPKGSFSTLEIQRTEQGDSAMYLCASSDAQAHGYTFGSGTRLTVV.

This clonotype was seen ten or more times. The rearrangement joins TRBV15 to TRBJ2-4; D not certain. The CDR3 extends over 12 amino acids. Germline CDR1 reads LNHNV; CDR2 reads YYDKDF (reference sequence). The ends were cut back, 3 bases at V and 8 bases at J, with 8 bases in the middle. Here the CDR3 DNA reads TGTGCCACCAGCAGGACAAGTGACATTCAGTACTTC. Amino acids: CATSRTSDIQYF.

Many counts were recorded for this clonotype. The chain couples TRBV10-3 to TRBJ2-3; 9 positions match TRBD2. Trimming removed 2 bases from V and 11 bases from J; junction bases left unmatched: 8. CDR1 is ENHRY and CDR2 is SYGVKD in the germline V gene. The CDR3 consists of 14 residues. The CDR3 sequence: CAISEASGDPKQYF. In DNA form, the CDR3 reads TGTGCCATCAGTGAGGCTAGCGGGGACCCGAAGCAGTATTTT.

This clonotype has only a few counts. V is TRBV12-5 and J is TRBJ1-1; D gene unclear. The V gene's germline CDR1 is LGHNT and CDR2 FRNRAP. This CDR3 is 14 amino acids long. V lost 1 base and J lost 1, with 7 bases in between. In nucleotides, the CDR3 is TGTGCTAGTGGTTTGGGCAGTACGAACACTGAAGCTTTCTTT. Its protein product is CASGLGSTNTEAFF.

Turning to this clonotype: One end of the junction varies from germline; a read error may be responsible. The chain uses TRBV15 and TRBJ2-3, with D perhaps being TRBD1 or TRBD2 (5 bases each). This CDR3 spans 15 amino acids. Germline V lookup: CDR1 LNHNV, CDR2 YYDKDF (reference sequence). This CDR3 reads CATSRDGSGTGTQYF. Here the CDR3 DNA reads TGTGCCACCAGCAGAGATGGGAGCGGCACAGGTACGCAGTATTTT.

This clonotype has more than one count but fewer than ten. The chain couples TRBV29-1 to TRBJ1-2; D gene uncertain. Germline V gene sequence: CDR1 SQVTM, CDR2 ANQGSEA. V lost 7 bases to trimming and J lost 6 bases, with 12 bases between them. The CDR3 runs 11 residues. CDR3: CSAQDRDGYTF. Written as DNA, the CDR3 is TGCAGCGCTCAAGACCGGGATGGCTACACCTTC.

This clonotype was observed a handful of times. V and J are TRBV14 and TRBJ2-1; the D gene could be TRBD1 or TRBD2 (6 bases each). Looked up from germline, CDR1 is SGHDN and CDR2 is FVKESK. The V end lost 2 bases, the J end lost 4 bases, and 21 bases lay between the germline ends. The CDR3 has 18 residues. The CDR3 loop is CASSQHPQGGRRYNEQFF. The CDR3 nucleotides read TGTGCCAGCAGCCAACATCCACAAGGGGGGCGTCGGTACAATGAGCAGTTCTTC.

This clonotype was seen at least ten times. V and J are TRBV20-1 and TRBJ2-6; TRBD1 matches at 7 bases. Germline V gives CDR1 DFQATT, CDR2 SNEGSKA (reference sequence). The CDR3 runs to 19 residues. The V segment lost 1 base and the J segment 0 bases; nucleotides outside the gene matches: 12. Here the CDR3 reads CSARGLMWDSNSGANVLTF. In DNA, the CDR3 is TGCAGTGCTAGAGGCCTGATGTGGGACAGCAACTCTGGGGCCAACGTCCTGACTTTC.